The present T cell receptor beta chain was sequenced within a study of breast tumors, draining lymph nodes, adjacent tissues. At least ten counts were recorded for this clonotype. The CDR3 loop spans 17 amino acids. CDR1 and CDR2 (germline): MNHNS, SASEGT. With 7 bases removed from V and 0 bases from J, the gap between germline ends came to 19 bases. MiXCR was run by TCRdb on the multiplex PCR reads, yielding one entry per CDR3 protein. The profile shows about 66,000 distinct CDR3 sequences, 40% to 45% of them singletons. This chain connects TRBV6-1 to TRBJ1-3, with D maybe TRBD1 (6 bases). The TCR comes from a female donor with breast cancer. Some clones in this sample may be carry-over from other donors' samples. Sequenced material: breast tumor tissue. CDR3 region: CASNQRGRPSSGNTIYF. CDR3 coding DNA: TGTGCCAGCAACCAACGGGGGCGTCCCAGCTCTGGAAACACCATATATTTT.